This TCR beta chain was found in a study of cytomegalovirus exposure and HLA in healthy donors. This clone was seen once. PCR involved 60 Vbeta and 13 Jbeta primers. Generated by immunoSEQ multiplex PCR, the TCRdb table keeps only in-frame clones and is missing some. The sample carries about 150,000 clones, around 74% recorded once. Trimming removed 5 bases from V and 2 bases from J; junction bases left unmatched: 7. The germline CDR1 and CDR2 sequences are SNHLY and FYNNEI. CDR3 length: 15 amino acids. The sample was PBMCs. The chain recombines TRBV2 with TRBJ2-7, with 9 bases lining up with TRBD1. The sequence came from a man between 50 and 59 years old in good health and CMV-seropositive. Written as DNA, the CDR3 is TGTGCCAGCAGTACAGGGGGCGCCACAACCTACGAGCAGTACTTC. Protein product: CASSTGGATTYEQYF.